This T cell receptor (beta chain) stems from a study of T-cell memory formation after mild COVID-19. In the study overall: Largely donor-specific TCR clusters were found.

This clonotype was seen only a few times. Its cognate antigen is unknown. CDR1 SGHTA and CDR2 FQGNSA come from the germline V gene. After removal of 3 bases from V and 3 bases from J, the junction contained 5 bases not matched to a gene. The CDR3 sequence is 15 residues long. Overall study results and limits: Day 15 to 85 contracting clones showed balanced CD4/CD8; day 15 to 37 expanders favored CD4+. Mostly located in CM and EM were contracting CD4+ clones, with contracting CD8+ clones located in EMRA. Pre-infection memory showed some responding clones, and this suggested that cross-reactive memory joined.

TCRdb independently ran MiXCR on the 5' RACE reads; one entry per CDR3 protein. The repertoire holds roughly 89,000 distinct CDR3 sequences, approximately 13% seen once, with approximately 26% in the top ten. The receptor was isolated from an adult woman who had mild COVID-19 (a few samples of this study predate the infection). Cell type and time point are not known. This sequence joins TRBV7-2 and TRBJ1-1, with 9 positions matching TRBD1. The sequencing sample was made of PBMCs or a T cell subset sorted from them (not recorded which). In DNA, the CDR3 is TGTGCCAGCAGCTTTTGGGGACAGGGAGACACTGAAGCTTTCTTT. This translates into CASSFWGQGDTEAFF.